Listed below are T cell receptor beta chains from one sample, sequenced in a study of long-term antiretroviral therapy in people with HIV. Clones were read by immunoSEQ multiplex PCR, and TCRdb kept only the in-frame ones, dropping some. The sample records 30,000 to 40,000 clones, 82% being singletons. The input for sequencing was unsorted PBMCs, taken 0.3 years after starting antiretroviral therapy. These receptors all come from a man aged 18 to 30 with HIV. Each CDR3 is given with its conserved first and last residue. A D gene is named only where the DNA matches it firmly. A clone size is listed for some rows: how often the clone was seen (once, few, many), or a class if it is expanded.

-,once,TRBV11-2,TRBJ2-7,TGTGCCAGCAGCTTAGTTGCGGCAGTCTCCTACGAGCAGTACTTC,CASSLVAAVSYEQYF
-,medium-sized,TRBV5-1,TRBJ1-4,TGCGCCAGCAGCTTGGCAGCAACTAATGAAAAACTGTTTTTT,CASSLAATNEKLFF
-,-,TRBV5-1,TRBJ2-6,TGCGCCAGCAGCACGGACGGGGCTGGGGCCAACGTCCTGACTTTC,CASSTDGAGANVLTF
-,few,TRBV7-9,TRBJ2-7,TGTGCCAGCAGCGGGGCAGGTGGCAGGGATCCCTACGAGCAGTACTTC,CASSGAGGRDPYEQYF
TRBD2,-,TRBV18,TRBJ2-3,TGTGCCAGCTCACCCCCTGCAACTAGCGGGAGGGGAGATACGCAGTATTTT,CASSPPATSGRGDTQYF
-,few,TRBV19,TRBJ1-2,TGTGCCAGTGAATCTACCCCAAACTATGGCTACACCTTC,CASESTPNYGYTF
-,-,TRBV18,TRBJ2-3,TGTGCCAGCTCACCAGTAAGCGGCAGGGCCTACACAGATACGCAGTATTTT,CASSPVSGRAYTDTQYF
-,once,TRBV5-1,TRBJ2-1,TGCGCCAGCAGCTTAATACCGGGGCCTAGGGATGAGCAGTTCTTC,CASSLIPGPRDEQFF
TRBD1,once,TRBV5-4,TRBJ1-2,TGTGCCAGCAGCTTACCAGGGGGCTATGGCTACACCTTC,CASSLPGGYGYTF
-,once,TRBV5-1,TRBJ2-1,TGCGCCAGCAGCGGGATAGGCCGGAAGAACTCCTACAATGAGCAGTTCTTC,CASSGIGRKNSYNEQFF
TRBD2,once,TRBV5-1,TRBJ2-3,TGCGCCAGCAGCTCTACTAGCGGCCGCACAGATACGCAGTATTTT,CASSSTSGRTDTQYF
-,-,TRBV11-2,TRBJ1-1,TGTGCCAGCAGCCCAAGACAGAACACTGAAGCTTTCTTT,CASSPRQNTEAFF
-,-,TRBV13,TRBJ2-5,TGTGCCAGCAGTGTCTCTTTAAGCCAAGAGACCCAGTACTTC,CASSVSLSQETQYF
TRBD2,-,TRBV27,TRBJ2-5,TGTGCCAGCAGTTTAGGGGGGGAAGAGACCCAGTACTTC,CASSLGGEETQYF
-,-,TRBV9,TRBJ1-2,TGTGCCCAACAGCGCCCAGGTATTGGCTACACCTTC,CAQQRPGIGYTF
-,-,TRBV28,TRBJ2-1,TGTGCCAGCAGTTTAGATTTCAATGAGCAGTTCTTC,CASSLDFNEQFF
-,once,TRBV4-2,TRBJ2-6,TGTGCCAGCAGCCAGGACCCGACCTCGACTAGGGGGGCCAACGTCCTGACTTTC,CASSQDPTSTRGANVLTF
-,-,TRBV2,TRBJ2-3,TGTGCCAGCAGTCGGGAGCGTCAAGGAAAAGATACGCAGTATTTT,CASSRERQGKDTQYF
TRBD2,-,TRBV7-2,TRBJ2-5,TGTGCCAGCAGCCCACCCCGTCTAGCGGGACGGGAGACCCAGTACTTC,CASSPPRLAGRETQYF
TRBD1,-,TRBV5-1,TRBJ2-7,TGCGCCAGCAGCTTTTCGGACAGGGGTTACGAGCAGTACTTC,CASSFSDRGYEQYF
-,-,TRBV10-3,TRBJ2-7,TGTGCCATCAGTGAGTCAGTAACCTACGAGCAGTACTTC,CAISESVTYEQYF
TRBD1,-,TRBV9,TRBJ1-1,TGTGCCAGCATTCGCGACAGGGGGCTTAAGGTAGGGAACACTGAAGCTTTCTTT,CASIRDRGLKVGNTEAFF
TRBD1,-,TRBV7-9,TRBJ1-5,TGTGCCAGCAGCTCCTACGGTGTCAGGGGGGAGCCCCAGCATTTT,CASSSYGVRGEPQHF
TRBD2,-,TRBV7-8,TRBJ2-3,TGTGCCAGCACCATCGTCGGGGGGATCACAGATACGCAGTATTTT,CASTIVGGITDTQYF
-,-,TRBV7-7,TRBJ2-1,TGTGCTAGCAGCCCTGGGGGGCATGAGCAGTTCTTC,CASSPGGHEQFF
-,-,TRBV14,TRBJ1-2,TGTGCCAGCAGCCAAGATACAACTAACTATGGCTACACCTTC,CASSQDTTNYGYTF
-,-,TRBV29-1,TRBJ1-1,TGCAGCGTTGTATCCCAGATGAACACTGAAGCTTTCTTT,CSVVSQMNTEAFF
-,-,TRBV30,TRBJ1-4,TGTGCCTGGAGTGTCCCGGGGGAACTGTTTTTT,CAWSVPGELFF